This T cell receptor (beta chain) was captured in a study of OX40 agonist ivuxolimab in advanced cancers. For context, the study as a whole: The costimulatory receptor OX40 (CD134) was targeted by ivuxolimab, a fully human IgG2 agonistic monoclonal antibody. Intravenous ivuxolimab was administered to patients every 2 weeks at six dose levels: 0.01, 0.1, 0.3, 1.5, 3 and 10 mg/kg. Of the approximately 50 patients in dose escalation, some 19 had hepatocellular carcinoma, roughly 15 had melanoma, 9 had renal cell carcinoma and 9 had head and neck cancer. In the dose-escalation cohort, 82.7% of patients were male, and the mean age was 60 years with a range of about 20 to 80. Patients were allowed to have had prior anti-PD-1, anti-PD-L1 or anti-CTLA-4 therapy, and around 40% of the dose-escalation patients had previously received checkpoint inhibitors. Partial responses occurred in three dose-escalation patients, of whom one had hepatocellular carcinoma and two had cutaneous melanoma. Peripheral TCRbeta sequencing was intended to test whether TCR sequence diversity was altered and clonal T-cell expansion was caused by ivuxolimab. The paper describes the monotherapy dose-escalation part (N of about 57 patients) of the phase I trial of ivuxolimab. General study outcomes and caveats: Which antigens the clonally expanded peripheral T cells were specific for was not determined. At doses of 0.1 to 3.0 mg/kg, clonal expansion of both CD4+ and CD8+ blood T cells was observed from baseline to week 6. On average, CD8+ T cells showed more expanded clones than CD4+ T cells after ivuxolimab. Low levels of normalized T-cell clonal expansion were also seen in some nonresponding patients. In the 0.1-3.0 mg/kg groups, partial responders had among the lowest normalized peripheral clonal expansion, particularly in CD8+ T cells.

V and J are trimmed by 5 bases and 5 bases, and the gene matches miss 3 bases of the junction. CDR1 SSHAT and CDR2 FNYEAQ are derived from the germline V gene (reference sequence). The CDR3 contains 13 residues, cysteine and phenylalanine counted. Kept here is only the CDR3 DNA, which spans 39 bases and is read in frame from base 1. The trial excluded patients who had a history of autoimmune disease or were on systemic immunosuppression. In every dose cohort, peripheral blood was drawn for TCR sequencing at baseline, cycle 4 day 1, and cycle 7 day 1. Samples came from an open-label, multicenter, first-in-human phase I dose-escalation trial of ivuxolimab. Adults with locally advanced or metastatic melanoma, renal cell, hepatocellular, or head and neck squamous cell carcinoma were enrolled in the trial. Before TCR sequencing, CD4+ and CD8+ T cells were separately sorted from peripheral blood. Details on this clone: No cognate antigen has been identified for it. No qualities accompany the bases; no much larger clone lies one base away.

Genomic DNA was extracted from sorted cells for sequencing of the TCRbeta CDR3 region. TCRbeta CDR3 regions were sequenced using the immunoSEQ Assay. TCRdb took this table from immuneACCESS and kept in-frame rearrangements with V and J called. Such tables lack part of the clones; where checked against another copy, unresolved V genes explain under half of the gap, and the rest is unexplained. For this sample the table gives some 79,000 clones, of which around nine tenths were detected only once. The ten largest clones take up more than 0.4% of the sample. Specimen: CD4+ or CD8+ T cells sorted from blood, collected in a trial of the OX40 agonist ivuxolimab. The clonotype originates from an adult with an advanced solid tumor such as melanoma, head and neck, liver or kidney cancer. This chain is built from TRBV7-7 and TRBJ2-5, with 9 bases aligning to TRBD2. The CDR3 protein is CASSPGLAETQYF. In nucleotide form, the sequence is TGTGCCAGCAGCCCAGGACTAGCGGAGACCCAGTACTTC.